Listed here are 19 T cell receptor beta chains from one sample, sequenced in a study of T cells in Graves' hyperthyroidism and ophthalmopathy. TCR beta CDR3 regions were amplified from RNA transcripts. HTBI primers drove first-round RT-PCR of the TCR CDR3. MiXCR, run by TCRdb on the multiplex PCR reads, gives a single entry per CDR3 protein. The repertoire holds more than 350,000 distinct CDR3 sequences, around 13% seen once, with around 19% in the top ten. Sequenced sample: blood. The receptors come from a woman aged 25 to 39 with Graves' ophthalmopathy.

This clonotype was counted ten times or more. V and J are TRBV20-1 and TRBJ2-7, with D possibly matching TRBD1 (7 bases). Trimming stripped 4 bases from V and 7 bases from J, with 23 bases between. Germline-derived CDR1 and CDR2 are DFQATT and SNEGSKA (reference sequence). The CDR3 spans 15 residues. CDR3 in amino acids: CSANGEDPTRGEQYF. The CDR3, as DNA: TGCAGTGCTAACGGGGAGGACCCCACCAGGGGGGAGCAGTACTTC.

This chain uses TRBV7-9 with TRBJ2-2, with D possibly being TRBD1 (7 bases). Germline lookup yields CDR1 SEHNR and CDR2 FQNEAQ (reference sequence). V was pared by 4 bases and J by 4 bases, with 16 bases between. The CDR3 covers 16 residues. The CDR3 loop is CASSSVAQGGTGELFF. In DNA, the CDR3 is TGTGCCAGCAGCTCAGTTGCTCAGGGGGGCACCGGGGAGCTGTTTTTT. The full variable domain, in which reference TRBV7-9 and TRBJ2-2 provide the parts outside the CDR3, is DTGVSQNPRHKITKRGQNVTFRCDPISEHNRLYWYRQTLGQGPEFLTYFQNEAQLEKSRLLSDRFSAERPKGSFSTLEIQRTEQGDSAMYLCASSSVAQGGTGELFFGEGSRLTVL.

The chain uses TRBV2 and TRBJ1-4; 9 bases map to TRBD1. Germline assignment: CDR1 SNHLY and CDR2 FYNNEI. V lost 2 bases and J lost 7; bases outside the gene matches: 8. The CDR3 is made up of 16 amino acids. The CDR3 DNA follows: TGTGCCAGCAGTGAATTTGTGGGACAGGGTTTTGAAAAACTGTTTTTT. The encoded protein is CASSEFVGQGFEKLFF.

This clonotype was counted many times. The V gene is TRBV4-1, the J gene TRBJ1-1, with D perhaps TRBD1 (5 bases). Germline V CDR1 and CDR2: MGHRA, YSYEKL. The V end lost 0 bases, the J end lost 3 bases, and 17 bases lay between the germline ends. The CDR3 covers 17 residues. The CDR3 DNA reads TGCGCCAGCAGCCAAGATCTCCCAGACAGACGGTACACTGAAGCTTTCTTT. This encodes CASSQDLPDRRYTEAFF.

In its sample, this clonotype was seen a few times. The chain carries TRBV29-1 and TRBJ1-2, with TRBD1 matching 7 bases. Trimming at V came to 1 base and at J to 5 bases, leaving 7 bases not matched to a gene. Looked up from germline, CDR1 is SQVTM and CDR2 is ANQGSEA. This CDR3 region has 14 residues. As DNA, the CDR3 is TGCAGCGTTGAAGTGGGGGGACAGACATATGGCTACACCTTC. This sequence encodes CSVEVGGQTYGYTF.

At least ten counts were recorded for this clonotype. J is TRBJ2-2 and V is TRBV28; 8 nucleotides match TRBD2. V trimming: 6 bases; J trimming: 5 bases; junction bases outside the gene matches: 14. This CDR3 region has 17 residues. In germline, CDR1 is MDHEN, CDR2 SYDVKM. CDR3 bases: TGTGCCAGCAGCCCCCCACGGGGGGGGAGATTTACCGGGGAGCTGTTTTTT. Translating it yields CASSPPRGGRFTGELFF.

This clonotype was counted many times. The V and J genes are TRBV5-1 and TRBJ1-6; D unclear. V dropped 4 bases and J dropped 5 bases, with 10 bases sitting between them. The CDR3 covers 14 residues. CDR1 is SGHRS and CDR2 is YFSETQ in the germline V gene. CDR3 sequence reads: CASSRQRDNSPLHF. The CDR3 DNA reads TGCGCCAGCAGCAGGCAGCGAGATAATTCACCCCTCCACTTT.

This clonotype was picked up many times. The chain recombines TRBV28 with TRBJ1-4, with D possibly being TRBD1 (5 bases). The CDR3 has 15 residues. The V gene lost 8 bases and the J gene lost 0 bases, with 13 bases spanning the gap. Germline V CDR1 and CDR2: MDHEN, SYDVKM. CDR3 sequence: CASGRDPATNEKLFF. The CDR3 bases are TGTGCCAGCGGGCGGGACCCAGCAACTAATGAAAAACTGTTTTTT.

V usage is TRBV27 and J usage is TRBJ1-2, with D perhaps TRBD1 (6 bases). Germline CDR1 and CDR2: MNHEY and SMNVEV (reference sequence). Trimming took off 5 bases at V and 6 bases at J, with 19 bases between the two ends. The CDR3 is made up of 15 amino acids. DNA of the CDR3: TGTGCCAGCAGTCCCGGACAGATTGGGTTTGATGGCTACACCTTC. Amino acid sequence: CASSPGQIGFDGYTF.

This clonotype was found a few times. The rearrangement joins TRBV9 to TRBJ1-2, with a possible D match to TRBD1 (5 bases). The CDR3 loop spans 14 amino acids. Trimming cost V 4 bases and J 4 bases, with 14 bases left between them. Germline-derived CDR1 and CDR2 are SGDLS and YYNGEE. The DNA of the CDR3 is TGTGCCAGCAGCAACCGTCTCGGGGGCTATGGCTACACCTTC. This codes for CASSNRLGGYGYTF.

This clonotype appeared many times. The chain links TRBV3-1 to TRBJ2-6; TRBD1 aligns across 7 bases. Germline V gives CDR1 LGHDT, CDR2 YNNKEL (reference sequence). CDR3 size: 18 residues. V was pared by 1 base and J by 0 bases, with 6 bases of the junction left unmatched. The CDR3 coding sequence is TGTGCCAGCAGCCAAGTTACCAGGGGGATCTCTGGGGCCAACGTCCTGACTTTC. It codes for CASSQVTRGISGANVLTF.

This clonotype occurred many times. This rearrangement joins TRBV3-1 to TRBJ1-5, with no clear D. V lost 4 bases and J 6 bases, leaving 16 bases between the germline ends. The CDR3 has 15 residues. Germline loops: CDR1 LGHDT, CDR2 YNNKEL (reference sequence). The CDR3 sequence is CASSPTRKRGQPQHF. The CDR3, as DNA: TGTGCCAGCAGCCCGACCAGGAAGAGAGGTCAGCCCCAGCATTTT.

This clonotype was seen many times. The rearrangement joins TRBV19 to TRBJ2-5; 7 bases are shared with TRBD2. Trimming at V came to 8 bases and at J to 4 bases, leaving 7 bases not matched to a gene. CDR3 size: 13 residues. Germline CDR1 and CDR2: LNHDA and SQIVND (reference sequence). The CDR3: CASSPRGGETQYF. The CDR3 DNA reads as TGTGCCAGTTCCCCCCGCGGGGGAGAGACCCAGTACTTC.

V is TRBV7-2 and J is TRBJ2-1, with 10 nucleotides matching TRBD2. Unmatched junction bases numbered 7, after V lost 5 bases and J lost 6 bases. CDR1 is SGHTA, CDR2 FQGNSA, per germline. The CDR3 length is 15 residues. The CDR3: CASSPGTSDVNEQFF. CDR3 DNA sequence: TGTGCCAGCAGCCCCGGGACTAGCGACGTCAATGAGCAGTTCTTC. Filled out from reference TRBV7-2 and TRBJ2-1, the complete variable domain reads GAGVSQSPSNKVTEKGKDVELRCDPISGHTALYWYRQSLGQGLEFLIYFQGNSAPDKSGLPSDRFSAERTGGSVSTLTIQRTQQEDSAVYLCASSPGTSDVNEQFFGPGTRLTVL.

This clonotype has ten or more counts. The chain combines TRBV6-1 with TRBJ2-7; TRBD1 is a possible D gene (5 bases). The CDR3 length is 18 residues. The germline V and J ends were trimmed by 5 bases and 0 bases, with 23 bases remaining between them. Germline V gives CDR1 MNHNS, CDR2 SASEGT. The CDR3 region has the DNA TGTGCCAGCAGTTCCCTAAACTTCCTGACAGCTAGCTCCTACGAGCAGTACTTC. Its protein is CASSSLNFLTASSYEQYF.

About this clonotype itself: Just one base apart from a much larger clone, this may be a read error. This rearrangement joins TRBV6-2 or TRBV6-3 to TRBJ1-1; TRBD1 is a possible D gene (5 bases). CDR3 length: 14 amino acids. Germline CDR1 MNHEY, CDR2 SVGEGT. V was clipped by 1 base and J by 3 bases, with 9 bases between them. The CDR3, as DNA: TGTGCCAGCAGTTACTTTCTGGGGGACACTGAAGCTTTCTTT. Translation gives CASSYFLGDTEAFF.

This clonotype turned up a few times. The chain employs TRBV5-4 and TRBJ2-5, with unresolved D. V lost 0 bases to trimming and J lost 10 bases, with 7 bases between them. The CDR3 covers 11 residues. CDR1 and CDR2 (germline): SGHNT, YYREEE (reference sequence). The CDR3 nucleotides are TGTGCCAGCAGCTTGGGACCCGACCAGTACTTC. Translation gives CASSLGPDQYF.

This clonotype occurred many times. The V call is TRBV10-2, the J call TRBJ1-1; D gene ambiguous. V was shortened by 6 bases and J by 5 bases, with 7 bases between the two germline ends. The CDR3 loop spans 11 amino acids. Germline assignment: CDR1 WSHSY and CDR2 SAAADI. CDR3 sequence: CASRGTTEAFF. In DNA, the CDR3 is TGCGCCAGCAGGGGAACAACTGAAGCTTTCTTT.

This clonotype has just a few counts. This rearrangement joins TRBV2 to TRBJ1-6, with D perhaps matching TRBD1 (6 bases). The V end was cut by 3 bases, the J end by 8 bases, with 20 bases between. Germline CDR1 SNHLY, CDR2 FYNNEI. There are 17 residues in the CDR3. As DNA, the CDR3 is TGTGCCAGCAGTGAGGTTTTCGGCGGGACATTAGATTCACCCCTCCACTTT. This gives the protein CASSEVFGGTLDSPLHF.